The clone carrying this T cell receptor beta chain has more than one count but fewer than ten. As handled by the study authors: Amplification of reference gene primers was used by the study to estimate nucleated cell counts. Only in-frame clones appear in the TCRdb table, and some are missing; sequencing was by immunoSEQ multiplex PCR. V, J and clone size are those of that table, while D and trimming were read from the DNA. The sample records roughly 100,000 clones, 81% being singletons. These data belong to a study of blood T cell repertoires in COVID-19. The overall study: Researchers got acute and convalescent COVID-19 samples from the United States, Italy and Spain. Nucleic acid was either cDNA or gDNA, and it came from T cells, B-cell-depleted T cells, or PBMCs.

This CDR3 region has 15 residues. J lost 7 bases, V lost 5 bases, and 8 bases had no gene match. CDR1 MDHEN and CDR2 SYDVKM come from the germline V gene. The gene calls are TRBV28 and TRBJ1-6; 7 bases line up with TRBD1. This TCR derives from a man older than 75 with active or convalescent COVID-19. Material: peripheral blood. The CDR3 here is CASSGRQGYNSPLHF. CDR3 DNA: TGTGCCAGCAGTGGAAGACAGGGATACAATTCACCCCTCCACTTT.